These 5 T cell receptor beta chains originate from one sample sequenced in a study of T cells expressing NK-cell markers. TCRdb re-called the 5' RACE reads and gives one entry per CDR3 protein, without DNA. The sample includes some 460,000 distinct CDR3 sequences. Sequencing was carried out using blood T cells: a sorted CD56 or NKG2C T cell subset, CD4+ or CD8+ T cells, or bulk PBMC T cells (not recorded which). These receptors were taken from a woman between 45 and 60 years old in good health.

The chain has TRBV5-1 and TRBJ2-1; TCRdb's D call, TRBD2, is unchecked because there is no DNA. CDR1 SGHRS and CDR2 YFSETQ come from the germline V gene. The CDR3 covers 15 residues. CDR3 sequence: CASSLLAGEGDEQFF.

The chain couples TRBV5-1 to TRBJ2-7; the D gene TCRdb calls, TRBD2, cannot be checked with no DNA. Germline CDR1 reads SGHRS; CDR2 reads YFSETQ. This CDR3 is built from 14 residues. The CDR3: CASSYGLAVYEQYF. The whole variable domain, remainder taken from reference TRBV5-1 and TRBJ2-7, is KAGVTQTPRYLIKTRGQQVTLSCSPISGHRSVSWYQQTPGQGLQFLFEYFSETQRNKGNFPGRFSGRQFSNSRSEMNVSTLELGDSALYLCASSYGLAVYEQYFGPGTRLTVT.

This sequence joins TRBV27 and TRBJ1-3. The germline gives CDR1 MNHEY, CDR2 SMNVEV (reference sequence). CDR3 length: 15 amino acids. CDR3 residues: CASSSDARSGNTIYF.

This chain links TRBV29-1 with TRBJ2-1. Germline loops: CDR1 SQVTM, CDR2 ANQGSEA. The CDR3 length is 14 residues. CDR3 residues: CSVEPQRLNNEQFF.

The gene calls are TRBV10-1 and TRBJ2-1. CDR1 is WNHNN, CDR2 SYGVQD, per germline (reference sequence). CDR3 length equals 13 residues. This CDR3 is CASSEPLANEQFF.